This TCR beta chain derives from a study of T cells in Graves' hyperthyroidism and ophthalmopathy. The sample holds a few counts of this clonotype. Its antigen remains unidentified. RNA transcripts served as the template for amplifying TCR beta CDR3 regions. An initial round of RT-PCR targeting the TCR CDR3 relied on the HTBI primer set. TCRdb reprocessed the multiplex PCR reads with MiXCR, giving one entry per CDR3 protein. Altogether a few hundred thousand distinct CDR3 sequences are present, 15% to 20% being singletons, with the ten largest covering over 50%. Looked up from germline, CDR1 is MNHEY and CDR2 is SVGEGT. V shed 4 bases, J shed 2 bases, and the junction held 10 bases outside the gene matches. The CDR3 runs 17 residues. Study findings and constraints: Blood also showed most of the thyroid clonotypes that were expanded above 0.001. Ophthalmopathy, which appeared later, was predicted by the model a median approximately 6 months before onset. Patients with ophthalmopathy were separated from those with stable hyperthyroidism by a 13 V-J model.

The sequencing sample was made of blood. This rearrangement joins TRBV6-2 or TRBV6-3 to TRBJ1-4, with 7 bases identical to TRBD1. The receptor's source is a woman aged 55 to 70 with Graves' ophthalmopathy. This chain's CDR3 is CASSWPRYRGTNEKLFF. Here the CDR3 DNA reads TGTGCCAGCAGTTGGCCCCGATACAGGGGCACTAATGAAAAACTGTTTTTT.